These 21 T cell receptor beta chains originate from one sample sequenced in a study of shared clonotypes between healthy human individuals. Produced via immunoSEQ multiplex PCR; TCRdb's table is partial and in-frame only. The table has over a million clones, about four fifths seen once; the top ten hold roughly 0.61%. Sequencing was done on a sample of memory CD4+ T cells from PBMCs. Subset of the sample: CD45RA-negative fraction. Source of these receptors: a man between 18 and 35 years old in good health. Some clones in this sample may be carry-over from other donors' samples.

The chain couples TRBV5-1 to TRBJ2-5; 10 positions agree with TRBD2. In germline, CDR1 is SGHRS, CDR2 YFSETQ. The CDR3 is 15 residues long. V shed 0 bases and J 4 bases; nucleotides not matched to a gene: 3. The DNA for the CDR3 is TGCGCCAGCAGCTTGGTGGCTAGCGGGAGAGAGACCCAGTACTTC. Its translation is CASSLVASGRETQYF.

Comments on this clone: This may be a read error, as it is one base from a much larger clone. This specimen includes other DNA sequences encoding the same CDR3. This rearrangement joins TRBV7-9 to TRBJ2-5; D is unresolved. This CDR3 is 14 amino acids long. In germline, CDR1 is SEHNR, CDR2 FQNEAQ (reference sequence). Between the trimmed V and J ends, which lost 5 bases and 2 bases, there was a span of 12 bases. The CDR3 loop is CASSLGPLQETQYF. Here the CDR3 DNA reads TGTGCCAGCAGCCTAGGTCCGTTACAAGAGACCCAGTACTTC.

The chain links TRBV7-3 to TRBJ2-7; D gene ambiguous. Germline values: CDR1 SGHTA, CDR2 FQGTGA. The CDR3 loop spans 15 amino acids. V lost 2 bases, J lost 0 bases, and 11 bases lay in between. CDR3 sequence reads: CASSLQKIPSYEQYF. The CDR3 DNA sequence: TGTGCCAGCAGCTTACAGAAAATCCCCTCCTACGAGCAGTACTTC. The full variable domain, rest sourced from reference TRBV7-3 and TRBJ2-7, is GAGVSQTPSNKVTEKGKYVELRCDPISGHTALYWYRQSLGQGPEFLIYFQGTGAADDSGLPNDRFFAVRPEGSVSTLKIQRTERGDSAVYLCASSLQKIPSYEQYFGPGTRLTVT.

This clone was counted a few times. J is TRBJ2-7 and V is TRBV6-1; D is perhaps TRBD1 (6 bases). The germline CDR1 and CDR2 sequences are MNHNS and SASEGT. V lost 6 bases and J 0 bases, leaving 15 bases between the germline ends. The CDR3 is 15 residues long. The CDR3 reads CASRVGHRSSYEQYF. DNA of the CDR3: TGTGCCAGCAGAGTGGGACATCGTAGCTCCTACGAGCAGTACTTC.

This clone appeared many times. The chain couples TRBV7-6 to TRBJ2-1; 8 nucleotides match TRBD2. The CDR3 length is 15 residues. Unmatched junction bases numbered 15, after V lost 5 bases and J lost 12 bases. Germline loops: CDR1 SGHVS, CDR2 FNYEAQ. The CDR3 DNA sequence: TGTGCCAGCAGCATCGGACTAGCCGGGCGCCGGGGGCAGTTCTTC. It codes for CASSIGLAGRRGQFF. Looking up the rest from reference TRBV7-6 and TRBJ2-1 gives the full variable domain: GAGVSQSPRYKVTKRGQDVALRCDPISGHVSLYWYRQALGQGPEFLTYFNYEAQQDKSGLPNDRFSAERPEGSISTLTIQRTEQRDSAMYRCASSIGLAGRRGQFFGPGTRLTVL.

This clone came up a few times. V usage is TRBV2 and J usage is TRBJ2-7; no firm D call. The CDR3 has 12 residues. Trimming took 8 bases from V and 2 from J, leaving 10 bases between them. Per germline, CDR1 SNHLY and CDR2 FYNNEI. The CDR3 bases are TGTGCCAGCCAACGTATTCCCTACGAGCAGTACTTC. Translation: CASQRIPYEQYF.

CDR3 region: CASSGTSGRASQETQYF. The CDR3 DNA reads TGTGCCAGCAGTGGGACTAGCGGGAGGGCCTCACAAGAGACCCAGTACTTC. The chain recombines TRBV2 with TRBJ2-5; TRBD2 matches at 15 bases. CDR3 length equals 17 residues. The germline V gene has CDR1 SNHLY and CDR2 FYNNEI. The V gene end was trimmed by 4 bases and the J gene end by 2 bases; junction bases not matched to a gene: 5.

Points on this clone: A far larger clone lies a single base away; this is likely a read error. The same CDR3 can be traced to other DNA sequences in this sample. The chain is built from TRBV30 and TRBJ2-2, with 11 bases aligning to TRBD2. The CDR3 consists of 17 residues. Germline CDR1 GTSNPN, CDR2 SVGIG (reference sequence). The CDR3 sequence: CASNPTSGMVRTGELFF. CDR3 sequence (DNA): TGTGCCTCAAACCCGACTAGCGGGATGGTTCGCACCGGCGAGCTGTTTTTT.

This clone was observed a handful of times. This rearrangement joins TRBV6-6 to TRBJ2-7; D is unclear. V lost 2 bases and J lost 5, with 4 bases in between. Germline CDR1 is MNHNY and CDR2 is SVGAGI (reference sequence). The CDR3 is 11 amino acids. CDR3 amino acids: CASSYGDEQYF. In DNA form, the CDR3 reads TGTGCCAGCAGTTACGGGGACGAGCAGTACTTC.

The chain joins TRBV6-5 to TRBJ2-3, with a weak D call TRBD1 (6 bases). The V end was cut by 4 bases, the J end by 8 bases, with 22 bases between. This CDR3 spans 16 amino acids. Germline CDR1 and CDR2: MNHEY and SVGAGI. This CDR3 reads CASSSTGGRTKFTQYF. The CDR3 DNA reads as TGTGCCAGCAGTTCCACTGGGGGCAGGACCAAGTTTACGCAGTATTTT.

The chain combines TRBV7-9 with TRBJ2-2, with D perhaps matching TRBD2 (7 bases). The germline gives CDR1 SEHNR, CDR2 FQNEAQ (reference sequence). The CDR3 spans 17 residues. V was pared by 5 bases and J by 4 bases, with 20 bases between. The CDR3 here is CASSPGGGKRGTGELFF. The CDR3 DNA sequence: TGTGCCAGCAGCCCGGGGGGCGGGAAAAGAGGCACCGGGGAGCTGTTTTTT.

This clone was detected only once. This sequence joins TRBV20-1 and TRBJ1-2; D ambiguous. V was cut by 7 bases and J by 4 bases, with 10 bases left in between. CDR3 length equals 11 residues. Looked up from germline, CDR1 is DFQATT and CDR2 is SNEGSKA (reference sequence). The CDR3 bases are TGCAGTGTCAAGAGGTCCTATGGCTACACCTTC. Translating it yields CSVKRSYGYTF.

The chain joins TRBV5-1 to TRBJ1-2, with 7 positions matching TRBD1. CDR1 and CDR2 (germline): SGHRS, YFSETQ. With V trimmed by 2 bases and J by 4 bases, 8 bases remained unmatched. The length of the CDR3 is 15 residues. The CDR3 reads CASSFTTGEFYGYTF. The DNA of the CDR3 is TGCGCCAGCAGCTTTACTACAGGGGAATTCTATGGCTACACCTTC.

The chain joins TRBV10-3 to TRBJ2-5; a possible D gene is TRBD1 (6 bases). Looked up from germline, CDR1 is ENHRY and CDR2 is SYGVKD. The CDR3 consists of 14 residues. V was shortened by 5 bases and J by 2 bases, with 12 bases between the two germline ends. Written as DNA, the CDR3 is TGTGCCATCAGTCCACAACAGGGTCAAGAGACCCAGTACTTC. It specifies CAISPQQGQETQYF.

As DNA, the CDR3 is TGTGCCAGCAGCTTTCGAGTCAGGAGGGAAAAACTGTTTTTT. It yields the protein CASSFRVRREKLFF. The chain uses TRBV13 and TRBJ1-4; D unclear. Deletions cut 3 bases from V and 8 bases from J, with 13 bases between. Germline CDR1 PRHDT, CDR2 FYEKMQ (reference sequence). The CDR3 has 14 residues. The whole variable domain, remainder taken from reference TRBV13 and TRBJ1-4, is AAGVIQSPRHLIKEKRETATLKCYPIPRHDTVYWYQQGPGQDPQFLISFYEKMQSDKGSIPDRFSAQQFSDYHSELNMSSLELGDSALYFCASSFRVRREKLFFGSGTQLSVL.

In nucleotides, the CDR3 is TGTGCCACCAGCAGAGGGGGACAGGGTCCGGAGCCCCAGCATTTT. Protein sequence: CATSRGGQGPEPQHF. V is TRBV15 and J is TRBJ1-5; 9 bases fit TRBD1. The J segment lost 8 bases and the V segment lost 1 base, leaving 6 bases of the junction unmatched. The germline gives CDR1 LNHNV, CDR2 YYDKDF (reference sequence). The CDR3 loop spans 15 amino acids. Supplemented by reference TRBV15 and TRBJ1-5, the full variable domain reads DAMVIQNPRYQVTQFGKPVTLSCSQTLNHNVMYWYQQKSSQAPKLLFHYYDKDFNNEADTPDNFQSRRPNTSFCFLDIRSPGLGDTAMYLCATSRGGQGPEPQHFGDGTRLSIL.

This clone was detected a few times. V usage is TRBV18 and J usage is TRBJ1-4, with D hard to call. Deletions cut 2 bases from V and 12 bases from J, with 22 bases between. This CDR3 has 16 amino acids. Germline V CDR1 and CDR2: KGHSH, LQKENI. This chain's CDR3 is CASSPAMRGGVAELFF. The CDR3 DNA sequence: TGTGCCAGCTCACCAGCCATGAGAGGTGGGGTGGCAGAACTGTTTTTT.

Notes on this clone: Other DNA sequences in the sample encode the same CDR3. The chain employs TRBV5-1 and TRBJ2-5; D perhaps matches TRBD2 (5 bases). This CDR3 region has 13 residues. V lost 2 bases and J 1 base, leaving 6 bases between the germline ends. Germline V gene data show CDR1 as SGHRS and CDR2 as YFSETQ. The CDR3 nucleotides read TGCGCCAGCAGCTTCGGGGTCCAAGAGACCCAGTACTTC. It translates to CASSFGVQETQYF.

This clone was counted a single time. The chain is built from TRBV6-5 and TRBJ1-3; possibly TRBD1 for D (6 bases). V lost 0 bases, J lost 0 bases, and 9 bases lay in between. This CDR3 is 16 amino acids long. Germline CDR1 is MNHEY and CDR2 is SVGAGI. For the CDR3, the DNA is TGTGCCAGCAGTTACTCGAGGGGGGCCTCTGGAAACACCATATATTTT. It specifies CASSYSRGASGNTIYF.

A note on this clone: Additional DNA sequences in this sample encode the identical CDR3. The gene calls are TRBV7-9 and TRBJ1-1; 9 bases fit TRBD1. This CDR3 region has 16 residues. Germline CDR1 is SEHNR and CDR2 is FQNEAQ (reference sequence). V was clipped by 3 bases and J by 3 bases; unmatched bases: 8. The CDR3 nucleotides are TGTGCCAGCAGCTTTCCGACAGGGGGTGCGGACACTGAAGCTTTCTTT. Protein: CASSFPTGGADTEAFF. The variable domain in full, completed from reference TRBV7-9 and TRBJ1-1, reads DTGVSQNPRHKITKRGQNVTFRCDPISEHNRLYWYRQTLGQGPEFLTYFQNEAQLEKSRLLSDRFSAERPKGSFSTLEIQRTEQGDSAMYLCASSFPTGGADTEAFFGQGTRLTVV.

J is TRBJ2-2 and V is TRBV7-2; unclear D gene. The germline V and J ends were trimmed by 4 bases and 6 bases, with 3 bases remaining between them. Germline V gives CDR1 SGHTA, CDR2 FQGNSA. The CDR3 runs 11 residues. DNA for the CDR3: TGTGCCAGCAGCTACTCCGGGGAGCTGTTTTTT. Its protein is CASSYSGELFF.